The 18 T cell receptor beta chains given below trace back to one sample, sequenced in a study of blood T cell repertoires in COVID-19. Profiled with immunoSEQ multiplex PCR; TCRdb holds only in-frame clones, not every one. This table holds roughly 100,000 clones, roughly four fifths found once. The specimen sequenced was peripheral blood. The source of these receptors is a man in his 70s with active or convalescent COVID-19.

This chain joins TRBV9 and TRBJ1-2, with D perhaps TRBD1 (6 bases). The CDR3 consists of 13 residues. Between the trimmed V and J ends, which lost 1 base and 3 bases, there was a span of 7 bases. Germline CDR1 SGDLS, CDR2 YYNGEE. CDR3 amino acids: CASSVSGDYGYTF. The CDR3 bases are TGTGCCAGCAGCGTATCAGGGGACTATGGCTACACCTTC.

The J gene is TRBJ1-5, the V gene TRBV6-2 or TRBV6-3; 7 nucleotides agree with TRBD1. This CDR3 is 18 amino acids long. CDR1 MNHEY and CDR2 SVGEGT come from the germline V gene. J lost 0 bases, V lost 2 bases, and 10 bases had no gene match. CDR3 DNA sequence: TGTGCCAGCAGTTACCGGAGAGGGGGCGCGTTTAGCAATCAGCCCCAGCATTTT. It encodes CASSYRRGGAFSNQPQHF.

In DNA form, the CDR3 reads TGTGCCAGCAGTGTATTTAATGAAAAACTGTTTTTT. It codes for CASSVFNEKLFF. V usage is TRBV2 and J usage is TRBJ1-4; D not certain. The germline V and J ends were trimmed by 4 bases and 4 bases, with 4 bases remaining between them. This CDR3 region has 12 residues. Per the germline V gene, CDR1 is SNHLY and CDR2 is FYNNEI.

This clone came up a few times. In nucleotides, the CDR3 is TGTGCCAGCAGTGAAATGAGGGAAGATCAGCCCCAGCATTTT. The encoded protein is CASSEMREDQPQHF. The J gene is TRBJ1-5, the V gene TRBV2; D is unresolved. Germline values: CDR1 SNHLY, CDR2 FYNNEI. This CDR3 is built from 14 residues. Trimming took 2 bases from V and 5 from J, leaving 10 bases between them. The full variable domain, with the rest looked up from reference TRBV2 and TRBJ1-5, is EPEVTQTPSHQVTQMGQEVILRCVPISNHLYFYWYRQILGQKVEFLVSFYNNEISEKSEIFDDQFSVERPDGSNFTLKIRSTKLEDSAMYFCASSEMREDQPQHFGDGTRLSIL.

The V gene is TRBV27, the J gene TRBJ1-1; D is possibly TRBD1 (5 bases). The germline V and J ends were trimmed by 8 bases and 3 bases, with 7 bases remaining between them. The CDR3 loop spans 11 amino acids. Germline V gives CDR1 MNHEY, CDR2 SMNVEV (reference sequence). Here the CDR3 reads CASWDYTEAFF. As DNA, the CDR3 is TGTGCCAGCTGGGACTACACTGAAGCTTTCTTT.

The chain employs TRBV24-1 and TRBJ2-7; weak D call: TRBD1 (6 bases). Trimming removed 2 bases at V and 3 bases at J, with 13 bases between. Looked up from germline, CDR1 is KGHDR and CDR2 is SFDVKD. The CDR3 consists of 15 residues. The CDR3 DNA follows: TGTGCCACCAGTGATTCCCGGGACATGGACTACGAGCAGTACTTC. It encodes CATSDSRDMDYEQYF.

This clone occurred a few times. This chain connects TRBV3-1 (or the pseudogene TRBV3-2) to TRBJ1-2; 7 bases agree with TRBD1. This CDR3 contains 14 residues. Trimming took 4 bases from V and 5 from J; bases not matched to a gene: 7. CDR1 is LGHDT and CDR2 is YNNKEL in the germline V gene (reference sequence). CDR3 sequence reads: CASSPRTGSYGYTF. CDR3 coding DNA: TGTGCCAGCAGCCCCCGGACAGGCTCGTATGGCTACACCTTC.

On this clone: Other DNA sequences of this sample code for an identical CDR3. The CDR3 is CASSLGQTNTEAFF. Here the CDR3 DNA reads TGCGCCAGCAGCCTTGGACAGACGAACACTGAAGCTTTCTTT. This chain links TRBV5-1 with TRBJ1-1; tentatively, D is TRBD1 (6 bases). Trimming took 4 bases from V and 1 from J, leaving 11 bases between them. Germline values: CDR1 SGHRS, CDR2 YFSETQ. The CDR3 extends over 14 amino acids.

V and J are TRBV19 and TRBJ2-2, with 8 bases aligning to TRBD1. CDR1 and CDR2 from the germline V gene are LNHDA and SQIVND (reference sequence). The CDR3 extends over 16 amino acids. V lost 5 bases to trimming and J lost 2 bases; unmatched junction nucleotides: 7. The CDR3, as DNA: TGTGCCAGTAGTTCAACAGGGGGGTCAAACACCGGGGAGCTGTTTTTT. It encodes CASSSTGGSNTGELFF.

The CDR3 nucleotides are TGTGCCAGCAGCCAAGCTGGCTGGGAGCAGTTCTTC. As protein: CASSQAGWEQFF. The chain recombines TRBV3-1 (or the pseudogene TRBV3-2) with TRBJ2-1; D ambiguous. The CDR3 is 12 residues long. Trimming pared 1 base from V and 10 bases from J, leaving 8 bases between. The V gene's germline CDR1 is LGHDT and CDR2 YNNKEL (reference sequence).

CDR3: CASSPGDRGNQPQHF. CDR3 nucleotide sequence: TGTGCCAGCAGCCCCGGGGACAGGGGGAATCAGCCCCAGCATTTT. J is TRBJ1-5 and V is TRBV7-9; 11 bases fit TRBD1. Trimming took 5 bases from V and 4 from J; bases not matched to a gene: 4. The CDR3 has 15 amino acids. Germline V lookup: CDR1 SEHNR, CDR2 FQNEAQ (reference sequence).

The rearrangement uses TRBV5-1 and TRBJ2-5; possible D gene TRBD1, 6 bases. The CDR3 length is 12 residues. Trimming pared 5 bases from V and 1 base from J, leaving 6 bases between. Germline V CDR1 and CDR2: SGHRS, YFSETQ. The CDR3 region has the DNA TGCGCCAGCAGGGACAGCCAAGAGACCCAGTACTTC. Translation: CASRDSQETQYF. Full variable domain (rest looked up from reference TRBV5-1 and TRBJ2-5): KAGVTQTPRYLIKTRGQQVTLSCSPISGHRSVSWYQQTPGQGLQFLFEYFSETQRNKGNFPGRFSGRQFSNSRSEMNVSTLELGDSALYLCASRDSQETQYFGPGTRLLVL.

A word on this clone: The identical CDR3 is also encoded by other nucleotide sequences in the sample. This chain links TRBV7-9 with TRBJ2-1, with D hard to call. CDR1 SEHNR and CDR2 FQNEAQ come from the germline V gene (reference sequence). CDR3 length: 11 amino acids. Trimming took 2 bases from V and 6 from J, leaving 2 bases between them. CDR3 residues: CASSLLNEQFF. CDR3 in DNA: TGTGCCAGCAGCTTACTCAATGAGCAGTTCTTC.

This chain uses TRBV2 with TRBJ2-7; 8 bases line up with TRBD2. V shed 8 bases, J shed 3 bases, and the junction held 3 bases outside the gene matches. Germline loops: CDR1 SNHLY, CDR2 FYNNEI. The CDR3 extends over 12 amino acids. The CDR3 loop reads CASERGNYEQYF. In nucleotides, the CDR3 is TGTGCCAGCGAGCGGGGGAACTACGAGCAGTACTTC.

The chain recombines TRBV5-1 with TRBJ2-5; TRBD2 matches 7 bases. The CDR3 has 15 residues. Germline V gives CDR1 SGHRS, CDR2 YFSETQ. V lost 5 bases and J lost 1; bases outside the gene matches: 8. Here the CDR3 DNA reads TGCGCCAGCAGTCCGATCGGGAGGCCCCAAGAGACCCAGTACTTC. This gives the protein CASSPIGRPQETQYF.

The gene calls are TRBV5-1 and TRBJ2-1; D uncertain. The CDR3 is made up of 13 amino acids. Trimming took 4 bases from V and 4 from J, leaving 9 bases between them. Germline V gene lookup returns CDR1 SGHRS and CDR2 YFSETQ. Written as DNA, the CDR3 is TGCGCCAGCAGCCCAACGGGTTACAATGAGCAGTTCTTC. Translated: CASSPTGYNEQFF.

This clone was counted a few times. For the CDR3, the DNA is TGTGCCAGCAGCAAAGCTACAGGGCGCAATCAGCCCCAGCATTTT. Its protein product is CASSKATGRNQPQHF. The chain has TRBV21-1 and TRBJ1-5; the table's D gene call, TRBD1, was not cross checked with the DNA. TRBV21-1 is a pseudogene. This CDR3 is 15 amino acids long.

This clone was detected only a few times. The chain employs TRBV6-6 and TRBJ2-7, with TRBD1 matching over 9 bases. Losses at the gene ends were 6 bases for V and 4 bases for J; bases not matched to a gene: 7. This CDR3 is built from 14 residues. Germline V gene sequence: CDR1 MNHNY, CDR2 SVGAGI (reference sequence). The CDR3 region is CASRIQGAAYEQYF. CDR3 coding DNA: TGTGCCAGCAGAATACAGGGGGCGGCGTACGAGCAGTACTTC.